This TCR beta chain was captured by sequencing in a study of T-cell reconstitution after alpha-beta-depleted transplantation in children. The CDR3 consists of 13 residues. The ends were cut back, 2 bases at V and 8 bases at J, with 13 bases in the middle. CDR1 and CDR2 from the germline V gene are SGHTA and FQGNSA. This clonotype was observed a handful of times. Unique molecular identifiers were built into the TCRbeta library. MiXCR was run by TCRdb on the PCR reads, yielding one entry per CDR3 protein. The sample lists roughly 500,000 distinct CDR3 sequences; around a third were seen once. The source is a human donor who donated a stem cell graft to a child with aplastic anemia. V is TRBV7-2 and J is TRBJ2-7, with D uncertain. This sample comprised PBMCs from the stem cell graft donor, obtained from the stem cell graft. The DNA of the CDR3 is TGTGCCAGCAGCTTACCAGACTTAACGAAGCAGTACTTC. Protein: CASSLPDLTKQYF.